The rows below give T cell receptor beta chains drawn from one sample of a study of T cells in Graves' hyperthyroidism and ophthalmopathy. TCRdb reprocessed the multiplex PCR reads via MiXCR and lists one record per CDR3 protein. Here the sample spans approximately 100,000 distinct CDR3 sequences, about 45% being singletons. The sample comprised blood. The receptors originated from a man aged 35 to 55 with Graves' hyperthyroidism. Both conserved end residues are trimmed from each CDR3. A clone size is listed for some rows: how often the clone was seen (once, few, many), or a class if it is expanded.

clone_size,v_call,cdr3_aa
-,TRBV20-1,SGMGQGMNTEAF
-,TRBV19,ASSIGYSGHHECAAYGYT
-,TRBV12-5,ASGSGGSTEAF
many,TRBV2,ASSEGLAGGPRETQY
many,TRBV19,ASSLSYGQLYEQY
many,TRBV9,ASSVASGGPGTDTQY
once,TRBV21-1,ASSFSRRTGEDTQY
-,TRBV7-9,ASGQGATNEKLF
-,TRBV24-1,ATSDLGSETQH
many,TRBV12-3/TRBV12-4,ASSYTGELF
many,TRBV5-1,ASSFTTAYEQY
once,TRBV7-2,ASSFTGTAGVEEKLF
many,TRBV12-3/TRBV12-4,ASKASGNEQF
-,TRBV20-1,SADQQRGGETQY
-,TRBV29-1,SVEVAGNYGYT
many,TRBV20-1,SAQSGTTLGELF
-,TRBV7-2,ASSLAPGQALESNQPQH
many,TRBV6-5,ASSGTWATDTQY
many,TRBV29-1,SVKLVNQETQY
many,TRBV6-2/TRBV6-3,ASGSSGANVLT
many,TRBV9,ASSVGGSPYGYT
many,TRBV19,ASSMGTSGTYEQF
-,TRBV5-4,ASSATGGQGVYEH
-,TRBV7-6,ASLDRNDEQY
many,TRBV19,ASSYLGLGGQPQH
many,TRBV20-1,SASGGWYEQY
-,TRBV2,ASSHKGVEQL
many,TRBV28,ASSLSGTGYT
-,TRBV19,ASSNGGGVSNEQF
many,TRBV20-1,SAILAGSTDTQY
once,TRBV5-1,ASSFQETGGGETQY
many,TRBV20-1,SARGSPGSTSNSPLH
many,TRBV5-1,ASSPLGLNSGANVLT
many,TRBV7-8,ASSLAGSSYNEQF
-,TRBV3-1,ASSQVQGGAEVF
few,TRBV20-1,SARRSGWNSYEQY
-,TRBV7-2,ASSWTGAGANVLT
-,TRBV7-6,ASSLVGGSEQPQH
many,TRBV11-3,ASSPGTSGRRYTGELF
many,TRBV6-5,ASSSPDQPQH
many,TRBV5-1,ASSPRGGSSYNEQF
-,TRBV25-1,ASSQARAAGYT
few,TRBV28,ASNRPETGYGYT